This T cell receptor beta chain was recorded in a study of blood T cell repertoires in COVID-19. Study context: The samples span acute and convalescent COVID-19 from the United States, Italy and Spain. The analysed material was cDNA or gDNA that came from T cells, B-cell-depleted T cells, or PBMCs.

Methods used by the authors: Reference gene primer amplification gave estimated nucleated cell counts. Here immunoSEQ multiplex PCR was the method, and the copy in TCRdb shows in-frame clones only, minus some. That table furnishes V, J and clone size, whereas the DNA furnished D and trimming. The sample holds 78,000 or so clones, over 75% seen once. As to this clone: Other nucleotide sequences from this sample produce the same CDR3.

Germline V CDR1 and CDR2: SGHRS, YFSETQ. CDR3 length: 15 amino acids. The V and J ends lost 0 bases and 2 bases, in that order; junction bases with no gene match: 1. The chain combines TRBV5-1 with TRBJ1-5, with 8 bases fitting TRBD1. Sequenced input: peripheral blood. This TCR was sampled from a man older than 75 with acute or convalescent COVID-19. CDR3 loop: CASSLETGGNQPQHF. The CDR3 coding sequence is TGCGCCAGCAGCTTGGAGACAGGGGGCAATCAGCCCCAGCATTTT.